The 23 T cell receptor beta chains below all came from one sample that was sequenced in a study of T-cell reconstitution after alpha-beta-depleted transplantation in children (dated by TCRdb to the mid-2010s). The treatment or condition label, read with the paper, signifies: allogeneic hematopoietic cell transplantation with graft depleted of TCRalphabeta T cells and CD19 B cells. Library prep was done by PCR. The data were produced on an Illumina HiSeq 2500. Molecular barcoding was employed in the preparation of TCR libraries, with unique molecular identifiers being used to normalize TCRbeta repertoire quantification. TCRdb cleaned the public reads at Q25 with fastp, built clones with MiXCR and kept in-frame beta chains. One record per CDR3 amino acid sequence lists the most common genes and DNA. The sample includes about 980,000 distinct CDR3 sequences, with roughly 29% observed a single time. The top ten clones comprise 28% of the sample.

Here the sequenced sample was PBMCs, mostly from graft donor cells, taken 360 days after TCRalphabeta/CD19-depleted stem cell transplant. These receptors all stem from a boy in the first two years of life who had a stem cell transplant for SCID, so the T cells may come from the graft donor.

The V call is TRBV7-4, the J call TRBJ2-7, with a tentative D call TRBD2 (5 bases). CDR3 size: 16 residues. The V end lost 5 bases, the J end lost 7 bases, and 24 bases lay between the germline ends. In germline, CDR1 is SGHVT, CDR2 SQSDAQ. This chain's CDR3 is CASSPDWASREEEQYF. The CDR3 nucleotides read TGTGCCAGCAGCCCCGATTGGGCTAGCAGAGAAGAGGAGCAGTACTTC.

V usage is TRBV7-9 and J usage is TRBJ2-7, with 8 bases that match TRBD1. The V gene's germline CDR1 is SEHNR and CDR2 FQNEAQ (reference sequence). The V gene end was trimmed by 5 bases and the J gene end by 5 bases; junction bases not matched to a gene: 5. The CDR3 is made up of 13 amino acids. The CDR3, as DNA: TGTGCCAGCAGCAACAGGGGGTTCAACGAGCAGTACTTC. The encoded protein is CASSNRGFNEQYF.

The chain's CDR3 is CASRGKGGYEQYF. The CDR3 coding sequence is TGTGCCAGCAGGGGCAAGGGGGGATACGAGCAGTACTTC. The gene calls are TRBV7-7 and TRBJ2-7; D tentatively reads TRBD1 or TRBD2 (6 bases each). The CDR3 loop spans 13 amino acids. Germline CDR1 SSHAT, CDR2 FNYEAQ (reference sequence). Trimming took 6 bases from V and 4 from J, leaving 13 bases between them.

This clonotype came up many times. V is TRBV7-9 and J is TRBJ2-1, with D perhaps TRBD1 or TRBD2 (5 bases each). The V gene's germline CDR1 is SEHNR and CDR2 FQNEAQ (reference sequence). V was trimmed by 8 bases and J by 5 bases, leaving 10 bases between them. The CDR3 spans 12 residues. CDR3 sequence: CASREGNNEQFF. The CDR3, as DNA: TGTGCCAGCCGCGAGGGGAACAATGAGCAGTTCTTC.

Only a few counts were recorded for this clonotype. The chain couples TRBV5-1 to TRBJ2-1; 9 bases are a match to TRBD1. Trimming at V came to 3 bases and at J to 7 bases, leaving 8 bases not matched to a gene. Germline CDR1 and CDR2: SGHRS and YFSETQ. The CDR3 is 15 amino acids. The CDR3 nucleotides are TGCGCCAGCAGCTCGGGACAGGGAAATGTAAATGAGCAGTTCTTC. Translating it yields CASSSGQGNVNEQFF.

The genes are TRBV20-1 and TRBJ1-1; D not resolved. Trimming stripped 1 base from V and 11 bases from J, with 17 bases between. The CDR3 sequence is 13 residues long. The germline V gene has CDR1 DFQATT and CDR2 SNEGSKA (reference sequence). The chain's CDR3 is CSARASGPVGAFF. The DNA for the CDR3 is TGCAGTGCTAGAGCTTCCGGACCCGTCGGTGCTTTCTTT.

The rearrangement links TRBV20-1 to TRBJ2-1, with 11 bases lining up with TRBD1. V trimming: 7 bases; J trimming: 9 bases; junction bases outside the gene matches: 2. Germline CDR1 is DFQATT and CDR2 is SNEGSKA (reference sequence). This CDR3 comprises 11 residues. In nucleotides, the CDR3 is TGCAGTGGGACAGGGGGCACTGAGCAGTTCTTC. Protein sequence: CSGTGGTEQFF.

The chain combines TRBV7-3 with TRBJ1-3; D is undetermined. Germline-derived CDR1 and CDR2 are SGHTA and FQGTGA. The V and J ends lost 3 bases and 0 bases respectively, with 6 bases between them. CDR3 length: 14 residues. CDR3 DNA sequence: TGTGCCAGCAGCTTGTCGGCCTCTGGAAACACCATATATTTT. The encoded protein is CASSLSASGNTIYF.

This chain links TRBV6-1 with TRBJ1-4; 12 bases are a match to TRBD1. Germline V gives CDR1 MNHNS, CDR2 SASEGT. The junction had 8 bases not matched to a gene; V was cut back by 4 bases and J by 5 bases. This CDR3 region has 17 residues. The CDR3 bases are TGTGCCAGCAGTGCCCGGGACAGGGGGCGTCTGAATGAAAAACTGTTTTTT. Translating gives CASSARDRGRLNEKLFF.

This clonotype has a count of ten or more. The J gene is TRBJ2-1, the V gene TRBV3-1, with D perhaps TRBD1 (6 bases). V was pared by 1 base and J by 2 bases, with 9 bases between. From germline, CDR1 is LGHDT and CDR2 YNNKEL (reference sequence). CDR3 size: 15 residues. The CDR3 protein is CASSQGGHPYNEQFF. The DNA of the CDR3 is TGTGCCAGCAGCCAAGGGGGACACCCCTACAATGAGCAGTTCTTC.

This clonotype was counted between two and nine times. The chain joins TRBV7-2 to TRBJ2-7; D could derive from TRBD1 or TRBD2 (6 bases each). The CDR3 is 13 residues long. Germline V lookup: CDR1 SGHTA, CDR2 FQGNSA. The V and J ends lost 7 bases and 6 bases respectively, with 16 bases between them. The CDR3 sequence: CASTRGGRAEQYF. The CDR3 nucleotides read TGTGCCAGCACCAGAGGGGGGCGAGCCGAGCAGTACTTC.

In its sample, this clonotype was seen many times. One end of the junction fails to match germline, which may point to a read error. The chain combines TRBV12-3 or TRBV12-4 with TRBJ1-1; 9 bases match TRBD1. This CDR3 has 14 amino acids. The CDR3 loop is CASSLGQGSTEAFF. In nucleotides, the CDR3 is TGTGCCAGCAGCTTAGGACAGGGGAGCACTGAAGCTTTCTTT.

This clonotype was counted between two and nine times. V gene TRBV29-1 combines with J gene TRBJ2-7, with 10 nucleotides matching TRBD1. V shed 6 bases and J 4 bases; nucleotides not matched to a gene: 6. This CDR3 contains 13 residues. Germline-derived CDR1 and CDR2 are SQVTM and ANQGSEA. CDR3: CSVADRGLYEQYF. The DNA of the CDR3 is TGCAGCGTCGCGGACAGGGGGTTATACGAGCAGTACTTC.

The CDR3 region is CATSDPTPYHGYTF. Here the CDR3 DNA reads TGTGCCACCAGTGATCCTACACCGTACCATGGCTACACCTTC. This rearrangement joins TRBV24-1 to TRBJ1-2; unclear D gene. Deletions cut 3 bases from V and 6 bases from J, with 13 bases between. Germline values: CDR1 KGHDR, CDR2 SFDVKD. CDR3 length: 14 residues.

This clonotype was seen a few times. V is TRBV29-1 and J is TRBJ2-5; tentatively, D is TRBD1 (5 bases). The germline gives CDR1 SQVTM, CDR2 ANQGSEA. V gave up 8 bases and J gave up 4 bases, with 11 bases separating them. The CDR3 is made up of 11 amino acids. The CDR3 DNA is TGCAGCACAGGTTTAAGAGAGACCCAGTACTTC. This translates into CSTGLRETQYF.

The chain carries TRBV10-3 and TRBJ2-7; D assignment may be TRBD1 or TRBD2 (5 bases each). Trimming removed 4 bases from V and 6 bases from J, with 10 bases in between. CDR3 length: 12 amino acids. From germline, CDR1 is ENHRY and CDR2 SYGVKD. CDR3 sequence reads: CAISAGPSEQYF. In DNA, the CDR3 is TGTGCCATCAGTGCGGGGCCTTCCGAGCAGTACTTC.

The genes are TRBV4-2 and TRBJ2-2; 8 bases align to TRBD1. J gave up 3 bases and V 4 bases, and 7 bases lay outside the gene matches. CDR1 is LGHNA and CDR2 is YNFKEQ in the germline V gene. This CDR3 contains 16 residues. CDR3 nucleotides: TGTGCCAGCAGCCTCCCGACAGGGGAGTACACCGGGGAGCTGTTTTTT. Its protein is CASSLPTGEYTGELFF.

This rearrangement joins TRBV6-1 to TRBJ2-1, with 9 bases aligning to TRBD2. The CDR3 is 16 amino acids. V was clipped by 6 bases and J by 12 bases; unmatched bases: 18. Looked up from germline, CDR1 is MNHNS and CDR2 is SASEGT. CDR3 protein: CASSWSGTSGSELQFF. CDR3 DNA: TGTGCCAGCAGCTGGTCAGGTACTAGCGGGTCAGAGTTGCAGTTCTTC.

This clonotype was found a few times. The chain recombines TRBV20-1 with TRBJ1-2; unclear D gene. Germline V gene data show CDR1 as DFQATT and CDR2 as SNEGSKA (reference sequence). This CDR3 is built from 12 residues. DNA for the CDR3: TGCAGGGGAGGGAGGGTGGACTATGGCTACACCTTC. This codes for CRGGRVDYGYTF.

This clonotype was seen more than once but under ten times. This chain connects TRBV10-3 to TRBJ2-1, with no clear D. V was pared by 3 bases and J by 2 bases, with 2 bases between. The CDR3 is 12 amino acids. Germline-derived CDR1 and CDR2 are ENHRY and SYGVKD. CDR3 residues: CAISDTYNEQFF. The CDR3 nucleotides are TGTGCCATCAGTGACACCTACAATGAGCAGTTCTTC.

The gene calls are TRBV27 and TRBJ1-1, with 9 bases that match TRBD1. In germline, CDR1 is MNHEY, CDR2 SMNVEV (reference sequence). The junction had 13 bases not matched to a gene; V was cut back by 7 bases and J by 4 bases. The CDR3 consists of 16 residues. CDR3 in amino acids: CASTPPTGGETTEAFF. The CDR3 DNA is TGTGCCAGCACCCCCCCGACAGGGGGGGAGACCACTGAAGCTTTCTTT.

The rearrangement links TRBV6-5 to TRBJ2-1, with 8 bases matching TRBD2. Per the germline V gene, CDR1 is MNHEY and CDR2 is SVGAGI. This CDR3 has 14 amino acids. The V gene end was trimmed by 0 bases and the J gene end by 11 bases; junction bases not matched to a gene: 6. CDR3 in amino acids: CASSYSPSGLQQFF. Written as DNA, the CDR3 is TGTGCCAGCAGTTACTCGCCTAGCGGGTTACAGCAGTTCTTC.

J is TRBJ2-7 and V is TRBV4-3; perhaps TRBD2 as D (5 bases). V shed 4 bases and J shed 7 bases, with 17 bases lying between them. The V gene's germline CDR1 is LGHNA and CDR2 YSLEER. This CDR3 contains 14 residues. The CDR3 nucleotides are TGCGCCAGCAGCCCTCATGATAGCGTTCGGGAGCAGTACTTC. It translates to CASSPHDSVREQYF.